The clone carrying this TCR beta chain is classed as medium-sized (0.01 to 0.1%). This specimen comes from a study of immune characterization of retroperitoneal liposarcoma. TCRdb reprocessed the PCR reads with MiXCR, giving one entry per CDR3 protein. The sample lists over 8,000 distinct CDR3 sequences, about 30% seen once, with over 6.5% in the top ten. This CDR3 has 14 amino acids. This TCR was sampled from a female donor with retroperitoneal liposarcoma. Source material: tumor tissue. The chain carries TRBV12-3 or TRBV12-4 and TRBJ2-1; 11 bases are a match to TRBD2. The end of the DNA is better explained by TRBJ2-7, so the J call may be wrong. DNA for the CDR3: TGTGCCAGCAGTTTTGGTAGCGGGGGGGACGAGCAGTACTTC. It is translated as CASSFGSGGDEQYF.